Shown below are 21 T cell receptor beta chains from a single sample sequenced in a study of T cells expressing NK-cell markers. TCRdb reprocessed the 5' RACE reads and stores each CDR3 protein as one record, lacking DNA. The table for this sample gives 300,000 to 450,000 distinct CDR3 sequences. Sequencing used blood T cells: a sorted CD56 or NKG2C T cell subset, CD4+ or CD8+ T cells, or bulk PBMC T cells (not recorded which). The source is a man between 18 and 69 years old in good health.

V and J are TRBV27 and TRBJ2-1; TCRdb proposes TRBD1, but this gene call is untestable without DNA. Germline assignment: CDR1 MNHEY and CDR2 SMNVEV (reference sequence). This CDR3 comprises 14 residues. The CDR3 here is CASKSLGTNNEQFF.

V and J are TRBV12-3 or TRBV12-4 and TRBJ2-1; TCRdb calls TRBD1, which cannot be checked without DNA. The CDR3 runs 15 residues. The CDR3 reads CASSLRLRERDEQFF.

The J gene is TRBJ2-7, the V gene TRBV12-3 or TRBV12-4; there is no DNA to check the TCRdb D call of TRBD1. The CDR3 is made up of 17 amino acids. CDR3 residues: CASSYRDRGRFEYEQYF.

The rearrangement links TRBV9 to TRBJ2-3. The germline CDR1 and CDR2 sequences are SGDLS and YYNGEE. CDR3 length equals 14 residues. This CDR3 is CASSPTHLADTQYF.

This sequence joins TRBV28 and TRBJ2-4; TCRdb proposes TRBD2, but this gene call is untestable without DNA. Germline CDR1 reads MDHEN; CDR2 reads SYDVKM. The CDR3 sequence is 15 residues long. CDR3 in amino acids: CASSTEDLLRNIQYF. The complete variable domain, with remaining parts taken from reference TRBV28 and TRBJ2-4, reads DVKVTQSSRYLVKRTGEKVFLECVQDMDHENMFWYRQDPGLGLRLIYFSYDVKMKEKGDIPEGYSVSREKKERFSLILESASTNQTSMYLCASSTEDLLRNIQYFGAGTRLSVL.

The gene calls are TRBV6-5 and TRBJ2-7; TCRdb selects TRBD1, and the lack of DNA leaves this call unchecked. Germline V gene data show CDR1 as MNHEY and CDR2 as SVGAGI. This CDR3 spans 15 amino acids. CDR3 in amino acids: CASRLWGQLTYEQYF.

The chain recombines TRBV11-2 with TRBJ2-5; TCRdb designates TRBD2, a call that cannot be tested without DNA. The CDR3 has 18 residues. Germline V gene data show CDR1 as SGHAT and CDR2 as FQNNGV. CDR3 region: CASSLVSSRRLGKETQYF.

This chain joins TRBV27 and TRBJ1-4; lacking DNA, the TRBD1 call made by TCRdb goes unchecked. This CDR3 contains 13 residues. Germline V gene data show CDR1 as MNHEY and CDR2 as SMNVEV (reference sequence). CDR3 residues: CASSSRGNEKLFF.

This chain joins TRBV11-2 and TRBJ1-1. There are 18 residues in the CDR3. Germline V gene sequence: CDR1 SGHAT, CDR2 FQNNGV. The CDR3 is CASTSFVTHRLHSTEAFF. The full variable domain, with the rest looked up from reference TRBV11-2 and TRBJ1-1, is EAGVAQSPRYKIIEKRQSVAFWCNPISGHATLYWYQQILGQGPKLLIQFQNNGVVDDSQLPKDRFSAERLKGVDSTLKIQPAKLEDSAVYLCASTSFVTHRLHSTEAFFGQGTRLTVV.

This rearrangement joins TRBV6-1 to TRBJ1-2; as DNA is missing, the TRBD1 call by TCRdb cannot be tested. There are 13 residues in the CDR3. The germline CDR1 and CDR2 sequences are MNHNS and SASEGT. CDR3 protein: CASSPGIGYGYTF.

The rearrangement uses TRBV18 and TRBJ1-1; TCRdb reports TRBD1, a call that lacks DNA to check it against. Per germline, CDR1 KGHSH and CDR2 LQKENI. CDR3 length: 13 amino acids. CDR3 loop: CASSDGAHTEAFF.

This chain joins TRBV28 and TRBJ2-2. There are 11 residues in the CDR3. Germline values: CDR1 MDHEN, CDR2 SYDVKM. The chain's CDR3 is CASSFMGELFF. Variable domain in full (rest from reference TRBV28 and TRBJ2-2): DVKVTQSSRYLVKRTGEKVFLECVQDMDHENMFWYRQDPGLGLRLIYFSYDVKMKEKGDIPEGYSVSREKKERFSLILESASTNQTSMYLCASSFMGELFFGEGSRLTVL.

The chain uses TRBV7-2 and TRBJ1-5; TCRdb's D call, TRBD1, is unchecked because there is no DNA. Germline V gives CDR1 SGHTA, CDR2 FQGNSA. The CDR3 runs to 14 residues. CDR3 sequence: CASSFWDRGQPQHF.

This sequence joins TRBV20-1 and TRBJ1-1. This CDR3 spans 13 amino acids. The germline V gene has CDR1 DFQATT and CDR2 SNEGSKA (reference sequence). The CDR3 reads CSAPPWGGEEAFF.

The rearrangement joins TRBV5-6 to TRBJ2-7; TCRdb's assignment of TRBD2 cannot be checked, as there is no DNA. The CDR3 runs 15 residues. From germline, CDR1 is SGHDT and CDR2 YYEEEE. This CDR3 is CASRRGLAGVYEQYF.

V is TRBV5-1 and J is TRBJ1-1; there is no DNA to check the TCRdb D call of TRBD1. The CDR3 runs to 16 residues. Germline loops: CDR1 SGHRS, CDR2 YFSETQ. This chain's CDR3 is CASSLVPGYGNTEAFF.

This chain links TRBV7-2 with TRBJ2-5; there is no DNA to check the TCRdb D call of TRBD2. The V gene's germline CDR1 is SGHTA and CDR2 FQGNSA. The CDR3 is made up of 15 amino acids. The CDR3 here is CASRSTSGVWETQYF. The full variable domain, its missing parts supplied by reference TRBV7-2 and TRBJ2-5, is GAGVSQSPSNKVTEKGKDVELRCDPISGHTALYWYRQSLGQGLEFLIYFQGNSAPDKSGLPSDRFSAERTGGSVSTLTIQRTQQEDSAVYLCASRSTSGVWETQYFGPGTRLLVL.

The V gene is TRBV29-1, the J gene TRBJ2-1; TCRdb returns TRBD2, unconfirmable since there is no DNA. The CDR3 length is 16 residues. Germline V gives CDR1 SQVTM, CDR2 ANQGSEA. CDR3 sequence: CSVLKGGVAGYNEQFF.

The chain carries TRBV27 and TRBJ1-3; TCRdb designates TRBD1, a call that cannot be tested without DNA. This CDR3 region has 15 residues. Germline CDR1 and CDR2: MNHEY and SMNVEV (reference sequence). This chain's CDR3 is CASSLEGGAGNTIYF.

The gene calls are TRBV11-2 and TRBJ1-1; the TRBD1 assignment by TCRdb is unverifiable without DNA. The germline V gene has CDR1 SGHAT and CDR2 FQNNGV. The CDR3 contains 18 residues. The chain's CDR3 is CASSFYGGGVFVDTEAFF.

V usage is TRBV2 and J usage is TRBJ1-1. The CDR3 sequence is 18 residues long. Germline assignment: CDR1 SNHLY and CDR2 FYNNEI. CDR3 loop: CASNPKSFGSLRGTEAFF. The variable domain in full, with the rest retrieved from reference TRBV2 and TRBJ1-1, is EPEVTQTPSHQVTQMGQEVILRCVPISNHLYFYWYRQILGQKVEFLVSFYNNEISEKSEIFDDQFSVERPDGSNFTLKIRSTKLEDSAMYFCASNPKSFGSLRGTEAFFGQGTRLTVV.